These 13 T cell receptor beta chains were sequenced from one sample in a study of blood T cell repertoires in COVID-19. The table came from immunoSEQ multiplex PCR; TCRdb's copy has only in-frame clones and leaves some out. Seen here are about 210,000 clones, around nine tenths observed once, and the top ten hold more than 4.5%. The sequenced sample was peripheral blood. The receptors derive from a woman between 40 and 55 years old with acute or convalescent COVID-19.

This clone was seen once. The chain employs TRBV6-5 and TRBJ1-1, with 12 bases identical to TRBD1. This CDR3 is 14 amino acids long. V lost 5 bases, J lost 4 bases, and 2 bases stayed unmatched. The germline V gene encodes CDR1 MNHEY and CDR2 SVGAGI. In DNA, the CDR3 is TGTGCCAGCAGTCCGGGACAGGGGGCCACTGAAGCTTTCTTT. Amino acids: CASSPGQGATEAFF.

The chain has TRBV19 and TRBJ2-2; TRBD1 agrees at 8 bases. The V segment lost 6 bases and the J segment 5 bases; nucleotides outside the gene matches: 8. This CDR3 region has 15 residues. CDR1 is LNHDA and CDR2 is SQIVND in the germline V gene (reference sequence). The CDR3 DNA follows: TGTGCCAGTAGCCTAGTGGGACAGGATACCGGGGAGCTGTTTTTT. It translates to CASSLVGQDTGELFF.

This clone has just a few counts. The rearrangement joins TRBV5-4 to TRBJ1-2; 11 nucleotides line up with TRBD1. The CDR3 has 18 residues. Germline V CDR1 and CDR2: SGHNT, YYREEE (reference sequence). After removal of 3 bases from V and 3 bases from J, the junction contained 13 bases not matched to a gene. CDR3 protein: CASSSGQGAPIPHYGYTF. The CDR3, as DNA: TGTGCCAGCAGCTCAGGACAGGGGGCGCCCATCCCCCACTATGGCTACACCTTC.

The chain joins TRBV15 to TRBJ1-2, with 7 bases lining up with TRBD1. CDR1 and CDR2 from the germline V gene are LNHNV and YYDKDF (reference sequence). Trimming cost V 0 bases and J 2 bases; bases outside gene matches: 3. The CDR3 spans 15 residues. CDR3 loop: CATSREGGGNYGYTF. CDR3 nucleotide sequence: TGTGCCACCAGCAGAGAAGGGGGCGGGAACTATGGCTACACCTTC. Variable domain in full (rest from reference TRBV15 and TRBJ1-2): DAMVIQNPRYQVTQFGKPVTLSCSQTLNHNVMYWYQQKSSQAPKLLFHYYDKDFNNEADTPDNFQSRRPNTSFCFLDIRSPGLGDTAMYLCATSREGGGNYGYTFGSGTRLTVV.

This sequence joins TRBV30 and TRBJ1-6, with 7 bases matching TRBD1. The germline V gene has CDR1 GTSNPN and CDR2 SVGIG (reference sequence). CDR3 length: 14 residues. Trimming took 2 bases from V and 7 from J; bases not matched to a gene: 5. CDR3 DNA sequence: TGTGCCTGGAGTCGCGGGACAGAAAATTCACCCCTCCACTTT. Translation: CAWSRGTENSPLHF.

The V and J genes are TRBV18 and TRBJ1-1, with TRBD1 identical over 10 bases. This CDR3 is built from 14 residues. Germline loops: CDR1 KGHSH, CDR2 LQKENI. V gave up 2 bases and J gave up 5 bases; unmatched junction bases: 2. CDR3 amino acids: CASSPSDRGTEAFF. CDR3 nucleotide sequence: TGTGCCAGCTCACCATCGGACAGGGGGACTGAAGCTTTCTTT.

The CDR3 reads CASSFYEQFF. DNA of the CDR3: TGTGCCAGCAGCTTCTATGAGCAGTTCTTC. V gene TRBV2 combines with J gene TRBJ2-1; D not certain. The CDR3 is made up of 10 amino acids. The germline gives CDR1 SNHLY, CDR2 FYNNEI. The V gene lost 6 bases and the J gene lost 8 bases, with 5 bases spanning the gap.

The gene calls are TRBV27 and TRBJ1-1; D is unclear. The length of the CDR3 is 15 residues. Germline V gene lookup returns CDR1 MNHEY and CDR2 SMNVEV (reference sequence). V lost 3 bases, J lost 1 base, and 12 bases lay in between. CDR3: CASSFRPEGNTEAFF. CDR3 sequence (DNA): TGTGCCAGCAGTTTCAGGCCGGAAGGGAACACTGAAGCTTTCTTT.

V usage is TRBV2 and J usage is TRBJ1-1; a possible D gene is TRBD1 (6 bases). This CDR3 is built from 15 residues. The germline gives CDR1 SNHLY, CDR2 FYNNEI. Deletions cut 6 bases from V and 6 bases from J, with 20 bases between. The CDR3 sequence: CASSAGWGRASEAFF. The CDR3 DNA reads TGTGCCAGCAGCGCTGGTTGGGGGCGGGCTTCTGAAGCTTTCTTT.

The chain joins TRBV30 to TRBJ1-4, with 8 bases identical to TRBD1. CDR1 and CDR2 from the germline V gene are GTSNPN and SVGIG (reference sequence). The CDR3 spans 15 residues. V shed 3 bases and J 5 bases; nucleotides not matched to a gene: 8. CDR3 sequence reads: CAWSAVGQANEKLFF. The CDR3 nucleotides read TGTGCCTGGAGCGCCGTGGGACAGGCAAATGAAAAACTGTTTTTT. Supplemented by reference TRBV30 and TRBJ1-4, the full variable domain reads SQTIHQWPATLVQPVGSPLSLECTVEGTSNPNLYWYRQAAGRGLQLLFYSVGIGQISSEVPQNLSASRPQDRQFILSSKKLLLSDSGFYLCAWSAVGQANEKLFFGSGTQLSVL.

V is TRBV6-1 and J is TRBJ1-2, with D hard to call. The germline CDR1 and CDR2 sequences are MNHNS and SASEGT. Trimming stripped 1 base from V and 4 bases from J, with 13 bases between. The CDR3 is made up of 15 amino acids. The CDR3 DNA follows: TGTGCCAGCAGTGAAGATGTCCGAAGAGGCTATGGCTACACCTTC. The encoded protein is CASSEDVRRGYGYTF.

The chain recombines TRBV6-5 with TRBJ2-6; weak D call: TRBD1 (5 bases). Looked up from germline, CDR1 is MNHEY and CDR2 is SVGAGI. The CDR3 is made up of 15 amino acids. Trimming took off 5 bases at V and 0 bases at J, with 8 bases between the two ends. The CDR3 loop is CASSPQGSGANVLTF. CDR3 bases: TGTGCCAGCAGTCCTCAGGGCTCTGGGGCCAACGTCCTGACTTTC.

The gene calls are TRBV10-3 and TRBJ2-5; no reliable D call. This CDR3 spans 16 amino acids. Trimming left V 2 bases short and J 1 base short, with 14 bases between. Germline V gives CDR1 ENHRY, CDR2 SYGVKD. CDR3 residues: CAISEVTAPLQETQYF. For the CDR3, the DNA is TGTGCCATCAGTGAGGTTACAGCACCTCTCCAAGAGACCCAGTACTTC.